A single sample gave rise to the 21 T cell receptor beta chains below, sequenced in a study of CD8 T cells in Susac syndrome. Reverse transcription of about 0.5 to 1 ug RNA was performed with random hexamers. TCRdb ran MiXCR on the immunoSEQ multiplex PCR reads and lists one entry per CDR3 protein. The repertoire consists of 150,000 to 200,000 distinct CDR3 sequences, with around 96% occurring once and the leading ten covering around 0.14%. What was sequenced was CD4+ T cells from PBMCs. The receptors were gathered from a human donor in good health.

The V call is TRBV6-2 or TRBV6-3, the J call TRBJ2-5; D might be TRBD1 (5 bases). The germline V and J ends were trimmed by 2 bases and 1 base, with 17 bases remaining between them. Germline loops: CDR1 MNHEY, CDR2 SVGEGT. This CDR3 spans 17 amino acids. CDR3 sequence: CASSYPAGRTRQETQYF. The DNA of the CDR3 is TGTGCCAGCAGTTACCCCGCAGGTAGGACACGCCAAGAGACCCAGTACTTC.

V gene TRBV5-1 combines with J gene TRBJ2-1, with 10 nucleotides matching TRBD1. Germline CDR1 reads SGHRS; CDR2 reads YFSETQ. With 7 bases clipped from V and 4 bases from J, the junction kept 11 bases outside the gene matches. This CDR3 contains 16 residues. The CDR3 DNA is TGCGCCAGCGGGAGCTCCGGGACAGGGGCGTACAATGAGCAGTTCTTC. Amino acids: CASGSSGTGAYNEQFF.

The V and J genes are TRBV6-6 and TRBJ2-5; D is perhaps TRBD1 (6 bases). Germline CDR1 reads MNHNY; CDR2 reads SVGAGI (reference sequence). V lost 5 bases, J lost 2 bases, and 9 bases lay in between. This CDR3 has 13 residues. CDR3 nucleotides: TGTGCCAGCAGTGGACAGTTTCAAGAGACCCAGTACTTC. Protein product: CASSGQFQETQYF.

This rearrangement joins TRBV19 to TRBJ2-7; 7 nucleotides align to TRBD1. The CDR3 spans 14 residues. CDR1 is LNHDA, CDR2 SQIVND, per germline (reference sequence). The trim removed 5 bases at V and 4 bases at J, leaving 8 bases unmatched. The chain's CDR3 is CASSVGAGGYEQYF. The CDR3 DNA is TGTGCCAGTAGTGTGGGGGCAGGGGGTTACGAGCAGTACTTC.

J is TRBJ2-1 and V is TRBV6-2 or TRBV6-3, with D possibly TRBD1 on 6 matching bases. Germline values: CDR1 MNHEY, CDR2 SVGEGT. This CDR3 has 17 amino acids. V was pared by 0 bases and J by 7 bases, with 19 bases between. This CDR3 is CASSYSTGPTLGNEQFF. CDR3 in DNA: TGTGCCAGCAGTTACTCGACAGGACCCACCTTAGGGAATGAGCAGTTCTTC.

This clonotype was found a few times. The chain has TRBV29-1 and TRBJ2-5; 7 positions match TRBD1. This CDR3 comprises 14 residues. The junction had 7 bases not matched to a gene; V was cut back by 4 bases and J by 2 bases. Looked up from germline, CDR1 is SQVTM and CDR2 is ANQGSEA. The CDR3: CSVVSLGQQETQYF. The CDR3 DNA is TGCAGCGTTGTCTCCCTGGGACAGCAAGAGACCCAGTACTTC. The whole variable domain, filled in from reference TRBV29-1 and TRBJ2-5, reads SAVISQKPSRDICQRGTSLTIQCQVDSQVTMMFWYRQQPGQSLTLIATANQGSEATYESGFVIDKFPISRPNLTFSTLTVSNMSPEDSSIYLCSVVSLGQQETQYFGPGTRLLVL.

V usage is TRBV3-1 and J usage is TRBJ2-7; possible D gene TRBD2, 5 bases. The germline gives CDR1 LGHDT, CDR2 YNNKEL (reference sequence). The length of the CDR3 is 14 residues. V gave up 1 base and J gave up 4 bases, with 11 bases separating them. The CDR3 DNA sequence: TGTGCCAGCAGCCAAGTTGGAGGCGTGTACGAGCAGTACTTC. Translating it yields CASSQVGGVYEQYF.

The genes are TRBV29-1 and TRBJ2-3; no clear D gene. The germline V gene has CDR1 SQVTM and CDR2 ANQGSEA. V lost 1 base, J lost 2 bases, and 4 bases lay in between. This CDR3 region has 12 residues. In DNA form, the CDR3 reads TGCAGCGTTGAAGTAAACACAGATACGCAGTATTTT. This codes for CSVEVNTDTQYF.

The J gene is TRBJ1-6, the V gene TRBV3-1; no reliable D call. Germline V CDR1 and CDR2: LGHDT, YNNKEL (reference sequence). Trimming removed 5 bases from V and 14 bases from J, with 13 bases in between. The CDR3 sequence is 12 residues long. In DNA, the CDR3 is TGTGCCAGCAGCGCGCACAGTGGAGCCCTCCACTTT. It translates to CASSAHSGALHF.

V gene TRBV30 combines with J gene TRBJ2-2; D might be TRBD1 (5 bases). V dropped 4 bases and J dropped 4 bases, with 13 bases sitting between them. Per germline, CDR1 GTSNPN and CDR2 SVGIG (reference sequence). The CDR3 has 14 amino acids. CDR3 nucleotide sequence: TGTGCCTGGATTCCTCAAGGGGTCACCGGGGAGCTGTTTTTT. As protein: CAWIPQGVTGELFF.

CDR3 protein: CASSTTGGGYTF. CDR3 DNA sequence: TGTGCCAGCAGTACTACAGGGGGTGGCTACACCTTC. The rearrangement links TRBV7-2 to TRBJ1-2; 8 bases map to TRBD1. Germline assignment: CDR1 SGHTA and CDR2 FQGNSA. This CDR3 has 12 amino acids. With V trimmed by 6 bases and J by 7 bases, 4 bases remained unmatched.

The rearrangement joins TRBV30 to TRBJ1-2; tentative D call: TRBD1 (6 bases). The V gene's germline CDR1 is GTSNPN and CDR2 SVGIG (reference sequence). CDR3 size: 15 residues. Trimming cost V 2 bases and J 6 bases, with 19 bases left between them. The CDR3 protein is CAWSREWTASDGYTF. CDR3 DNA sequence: TGTGCCTGGAGTCGAGAGTGGACAGCTTCAGATGGCTACACCTTC. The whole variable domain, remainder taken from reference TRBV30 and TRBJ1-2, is SQTIHQWPATLVQPVGSPLSLECTVEGTSNPNLYWYRQAAGRGLQLLFYSVGIGQISSEVPQNLSASRPQDRQFILSSKKLLLSDSGFYLCAWSREWTASDGYTFGSGTRLTVV.

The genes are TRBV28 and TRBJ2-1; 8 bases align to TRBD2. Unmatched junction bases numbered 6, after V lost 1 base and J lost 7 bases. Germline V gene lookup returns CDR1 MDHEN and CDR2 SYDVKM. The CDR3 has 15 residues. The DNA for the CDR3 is TGTGCCAGCAGTTTATCGGCGGGGGGACGGAATGAGCAGTTCTTC. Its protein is CASSLSAGGRNEQFF.

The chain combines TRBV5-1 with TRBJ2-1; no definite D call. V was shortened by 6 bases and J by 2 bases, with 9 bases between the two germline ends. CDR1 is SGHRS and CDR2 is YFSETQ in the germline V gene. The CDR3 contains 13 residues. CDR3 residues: CASNPDTYNEQFF. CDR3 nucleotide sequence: TGCGCCAGCAACCCAGATACCTACAATGAGCAGTTCTTC.

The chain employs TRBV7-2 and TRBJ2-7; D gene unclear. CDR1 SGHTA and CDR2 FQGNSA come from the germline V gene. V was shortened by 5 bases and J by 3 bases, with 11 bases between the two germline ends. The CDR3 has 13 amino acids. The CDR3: CASSPRPRYEQYF. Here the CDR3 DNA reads TGTGCCAGCAGCCCCCGTCCGCGCTACGAGCAGTACTTC.

The CDR3: CASTLREVGTDTQYF. In DNA form, the CDR3 reads TGTGCCAGCACTCTCAGGGAGGTTGGCACAGATACGCAGTATTTT. V usage is TRBV6-2 or TRBV6-3 and J usage is TRBJ2-3, with a weak D call TRBD2 (6 bases). Trimming took off 7 bases at V and 1 base at J, with 15 bases between the two ends. This CDR3 has 15 residues. The V gene's germline CDR1 is MNHEY and CDR2 SVGEGT.

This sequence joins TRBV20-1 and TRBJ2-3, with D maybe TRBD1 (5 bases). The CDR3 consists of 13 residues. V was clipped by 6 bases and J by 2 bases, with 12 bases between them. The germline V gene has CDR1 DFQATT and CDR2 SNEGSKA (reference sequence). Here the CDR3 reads CSANRRITDTQYF. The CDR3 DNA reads TGCAGTGCCAACAGGAGAATCACAGATACGCAGTATTTT.

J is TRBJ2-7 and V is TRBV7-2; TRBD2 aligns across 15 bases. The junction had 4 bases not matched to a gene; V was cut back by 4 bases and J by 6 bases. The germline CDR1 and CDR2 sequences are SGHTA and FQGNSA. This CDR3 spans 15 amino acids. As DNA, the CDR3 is TGTGCCAGCAGCTGGACTAGCGGGGGGGCCACCGAGCAGTACTTC. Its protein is CASSWTSGGATEQYF.

As DNA, the CDR3 is TGCAGCGCCCCAGGGGGGGTTTTCACTGAAGCTTTCTTT. Translating it yields CSAPGGVFTEAFF. The chain is built from TRBV29-1 and TRBJ1-1; 7 nucleotides agree with TRBD1. CDR1 is SQVTM and CDR2 is ANQGSEA in the germline V gene. Trimming removed 7 bases from V and 4 bases from J; junction bases left unmatched: 9. There are 13 residues in the CDR3.

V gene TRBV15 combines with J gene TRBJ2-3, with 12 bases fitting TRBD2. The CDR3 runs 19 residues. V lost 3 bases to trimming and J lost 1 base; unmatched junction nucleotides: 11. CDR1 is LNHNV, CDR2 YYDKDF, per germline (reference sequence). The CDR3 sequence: CATSRSGPSGGAGTDTQYF. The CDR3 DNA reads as TGTGCCACCAGCAGGAGTGGTCCTAGCGGGGGGGCAGGCACAGATACGCAGTATTTT.

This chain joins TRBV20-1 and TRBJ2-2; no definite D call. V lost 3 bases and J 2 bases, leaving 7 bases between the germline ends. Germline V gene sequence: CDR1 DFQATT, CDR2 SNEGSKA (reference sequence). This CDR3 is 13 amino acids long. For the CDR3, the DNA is TGCAGTGCTAGGGGCACCAACACCGGGGAGCTGTTTTTT. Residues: CSARGTNTGELFF.